This TCR beta chain was sequenced for a study of T cell responses to AZD1222 COVID-19 vaccine. CDR3 length: 15 residues. CDR1 KGHSH and CDR2 LQKENI come from the germline V gene. The V end lost 4 bases, the J end lost 7 bases, and 14 bases lay between the germline ends. The protocol was immunoSEQ multiplex PCR, while the TCRdb copy is restricted to in-frame clones and leaves out a portion. The repertoire consists of roughly 90,000 clones, with approximately 90% occurring once and the leading ten covering 2% to 2.5%. The TCR was taken from an adult who received the AZD1222 COVID-19 vaccine. The sequencing used peripheral blood, collected 28 days after the second AZD1222 dose. V gene TRBV18 combines with J gene TRBJ1-6; no clear D gene. The CDR3 loop is CASSLTRLDNSPLHF. CDR3 nucleotides: TGTGCCAGCTCACTAACCCGCCTAGACAATTCACCCCTCCACTTT.